Each of the 20 T cell receptor beta chains below was sequenced from the same sample in a study of technical replicates of blood from a few donors. TCRdb keeps only in-frame clones here, not all; method: immunoSEQ multiplex PCR. The table shows approximately 70,000 clones, with roughly 92% occurring only once. Sequencing input: T cells isolated from PBMCs. The receptors were sampled from a human donor in good health.

With regard to this clone: Compared with germline, one end of the junction differs, possibly owing to a read error. The chain employs TRBV6-5 and TRBJ2-7; tentatively, D is TRBD1 (6 bases). The CDR3 is 15 residues long. Looked up from germline, CDR1 is MNHEY and CDR2 is SVGAGI. The CDR3: CASSYSEQGAYEKYF. The CDR3 region has the DNA TGTGCCAGCAGTTACTCGGAACAGGGAGCCTACGAGAAGTACTTC.

This rearrangement joins TRBV19 to TRBJ2-7; 10 bases fit TRBD2. CDR3 length: 15 residues. V lost 3 bases and J lost 3; bases outside the gene matches: 5. Per the germline V gene, CDR1 is LNHDA and CDR2 is SQIVND (reference sequence). This CDR3 is CASSMGASGGYEQYF. The CDR3 coding sequence is TGTGCCAGTAGTATGGGGGCTAGCGGGGGCTACGAGCAGTACTTC.

The V and J genes are TRBV4-1 and TRBJ1-2; no definite D call. CDR3 size: 16 residues. Between the trimmed V and J ends, which lost 0 bases and 0 bases, there was a span of 11 bases. Germline V gene lookup returns CDR1 MGHRA and CDR2 YSYEKL. The CDR3 protein is CASSQEVRTTNYGYTF. The CDR3 nucleotides are TGCGCCAGCAGCCAAGAGGTACGGACTACTAACTATGGCTACACCTTC.

The chain is built from TRBV19 and TRBJ2-5, with 9 bases matching TRBD2. There are 12 residues in the CDR3. The germline gives CDR1 LNHDA, CDR2 SQIVND (reference sequence). CDR3 sequence: CSSGSNQETQYF. CDR3 coding DNA: TGTAGTAGCGGGAGCAATCAAGAGACCCAGTACTTC.

V usage is TRBV6-5 and J usage is TRBJ2-3; D is undetermined. V dropped 0 bases and J dropped 1 base, with 8 bases sitting between them. The CDR3 consists of 15 residues. Germline V gene lookup returns CDR1 MNHEY and CDR2 SVGAGI. In nucleotides, the CDR3 is TGTGCCAGCAGTTACTCAGCTCCTGGCACAGATACGCAGTATTTT. Protein sequence: CASSYSAPGTDTQYF.

The rearrangement links TRBV7-3 to TRBJ2-5, with 12 bases fitting TRBD2. CDR1 and CDR2 from the germline V gene are SGHTA and FQGTGA. The J segment lost 5 bases and the V segment lost 5 bases, leaving 6 bases of the junction unmatched. There are 15 residues in the CDR3. Here the CDR3 DNA reads TGTGCCAGCAGCAAACTAGCGGGGGGTTTGGAGACCCAGTACTTC. This gives the protein CASSKLAGGLETQYF.

This chain uses TRBV9 with TRBJ1-1; a weak D match, TRBD1 (6 bases). Germline CDR1 and CDR2: SGDLS and YYNGEE. Between the trimmed V and J ends, which lost 4 bases and 3 bases, there was a span of 10 bases. This CDR3 region has 13 residues. The CDR3, as DNA: TGTGCCAGCAGCTTCACAGGGTACACTGAAGCTTTCTTT. This gives the protein CASSFTGYTEAFF.

This chain joins TRBV21-1 and TRBJ2-7; the table assigns TRBD1, which was not confirmed against the DNA. TRBV21-1 is reported as a pseudogene. This CDR3 has 14 amino acids. The CDR3 spells CASSKYIQGHEQYF. CDR3 nucleotides: TGTGCCAGCAGCAAATATATACAGGGTCACGAGCAGTACTTC.

The chain recombines TRBV2 with TRBJ1-5; D is unresolved. Germline CDR1 SNHLY, CDR2 FYNNEI. Deletions cut 3 bases from V and 9 bases from J, with 6 bases between. The CDR3 sequence is 11 residues long. CDR3 sequence reads: CASSEGRPQHF. The CDR3 DNA is TGTGCCAGCAGTGAGGGCCGGCCCCAGCATTTT.

This clone was recorded a few times. The J gene is TRBJ2-5, the V gene TRBV28, with TRBD1 as a possible D gene (5 bases). V was pared by 8 bases and J by 7 bases, with 8 bases between. Germline V gene lookup returns CDR1 MDHEN and CDR2 SYDVKM. The CDR3 consists of 10 residues. This chain's CDR3 is CASERGTQYF. The CDR3 DNA sequence: TGTGCCAGCGAAAGGGGGACCCAGTACTTC.

In its sample, this clone was seen a few times. The chain is built from TRBV27 and TRBJ1-5, with D unresolved. The germline CDR1 and CDR2 sequences are MNHEY and SMNVEV (reference sequence). The V end was cut by 4 bases, the J end by 5 bases, with 15 bases between. The CDR3 has 15 residues. The CDR3 region is CASSYSSGGHQPQHF. The DNA for the CDR3 is TGTGCCAGCAGTTATTCTTCAGGTGGTCATCAGCCCCAGCATTTT.

The gene calls are TRBV4-3 and TRBJ2-1; TRBD2 matches 11 bases. In germline, CDR1 is LGHNA, CDR2 YSLEER. The junction had 7 bases not matched to a gene; V was cut back by 1 base and J by 5 bases. The CDR3 has 17 residues. CDR3: CASSQVTSGVRDNEQFF. The CDR3, as DNA: TGCGCCAGCAGCCAAGTGACTAGCGGGGTAAGAGACAATGAGCAGTTCTTC.

V and J are TRBV19 and TRBJ2-1; 9 bases are a match to TRBD1. CDR1 and CDR2 (germline): LNHDA, SQIVND (reference sequence). The length of the CDR3 is 12 residues. After removal of 7 bases from V and 6 bases from J, the junction contained 1 base not matched to a gene. CDR3 sequence: CASKTGGNEQFF. The CDR3 bases are TGTGCCAGTAAGACAGGGGGCAATGAGCAGTTCTTC.

V is TRBV5-1 and J is TRBJ1-1, with 9 positions matching TRBD1. Germline CDR1 is SGHRS and CDR2 is YFSETQ. The junction had 4 bases not matched to a gene; V was cut back by 0 bases and J by 4 bases. This CDR3 region has 15 residues. The CDR3 sequence is CASSLDPGQGTEAFF. In DNA, the CDR3 is TGCGCCAGCAGCTTGGATCCGGGACAGGGCACTGAAGCTTTCTTT.

The chain combines TRBV19 with TRBJ2-1; maybe TRBD2 (6 bases). The CDR3 runs 10 residues. Deletions cut 5 bases from V and 15 bases from J, with 11 bases between. Germline V lookup: CDR1 LNHDA, CDR2 SQIVND (reference sequence). The CDR3 bases are TGTGCCAGTAGTGGGCGGGATCTGTTCTTC. This sequence encodes CASSGRDLFF.

The chain has TRBV7-2 and TRBJ1-2; 8 bases are shared with TRBD1. J gave up 4 bases and V 6 bases, and 16 bases lay outside the gene matches. CDR3 length equals 17 residues. Per germline, CDR1 SGHTA and CDR2 FQGNSA. The CDR3 DNA sequence: TGTGCCAGCAGTCCTTCTACCAGGGGGCTTACGAGCTATGGCTACACCTTC. Protein: CASSPSTRGLTSYGYTF.

The chain uses TRBV7-6 and TRBJ2-5; 8 bases are a match to TRBD2. Germline CDR1 SGHVS, CDR2 FNYEAQ. This CDR3 spans 14 amino acids. Trimming took 7 bases from V and 5 from J; bases not matched to a gene: 9. The CDR3 loop is CASTGTRVGETQYF. The DNA for the CDR3 is TGTGCCAGCACCGGGACTAGGGTTGGGGAGACCCAGTACTTC.

V usage is TRBV7-9 and J usage is TRBJ2-5; 7 bases fit TRBD1. Germline-derived CDR1 and CDR2 are SEHNR and FQNEAQ (reference sequence). J lost 5 bases, V lost 3 bases, and 3 bases had no gene match. CDR3 length: 13 amino acids. CDR3 DNA: TGTGCCAGCAGCTTGACAGGGTATGAGACCCAGTACTTC. It specifies CASSLTGYETQYF.

A word on this clone: This sample also contains other DNA sequences that code for the same CDR3. The V and J genes are TRBV6-5 and TRBJ2-7; 7 bases are shared with TRBD1. The CDR3 is made up of 14 amino acids. V dropped 0 bases and J dropped 3; count of bases not matched to a gene: 2. Germline V gives CDR1 MNHEY, CDR2 SVGAGI. In DNA form, the CDR3 reads TGTGCCAGCAGTTACTCGAGACAGGGCTACGAGCAGTACTTC. Protein: CASSYSRQGYEQYF.

This clone has only a few counts. The chain recombines TRBV7-9 with TRBJ1-2, with a tentative D call TRBD1 (5 bases). Germline values: CDR1 SEHNR, CDR2 FQNEAQ (reference sequence). V was trimmed by 5 bases and J by 6 bases, leaving 16 bases between them. This CDR3 spans 14 amino acids. The CDR3 here is CASSAKAGQHGYTF. The CDR3 bases are TGTGCCAGCAGCGCCAAGGCGGGGCAGCATGGCTACACCTTC.